A single sample is the source of the 26 T cell receptor beta chains below, sequenced in a study of shared clonotypes between healthy human individuals. Clones were read by immunoSEQ multiplex PCR, and TCRdb kept only the in-frame ones, dropping some. This sample has some 1 million clones, with about 75% found just once. The material sequenced was memory CD4+ T cells sorted from blood. Specified subset: CD45RA-negative fraction. All receptors derive from a man aged 18 to 29 in good health.

This clone has just a few counts. This rearrangement joins TRBV5-1 to TRBJ2-2; TRBD2 aligns across 13 bases. Germline-derived CDR1 and CDR2 are SGHRS and YFSETQ. Trimming cost V 4 bases and J 0 bases; bases outside gene matches: 3. The CDR3 totals 17 residues. In nucleotides, the CDR3 is TGCGCCAGCAGCCAGACTAGCGGGAGGACGAACACCGGGGAGCTGTTTTTT. Translating gives CASSQTSGRTNTGELFF.

The chain has TRBV6-1 and TRBJ1-6, with D maybe TRBD1 (5 bases). Germline values: CDR1 MNHNS, CDR2 SASEGT. The CDR3 has 14 amino acids. Trimming removed 4 bases from V and 7 bases from J, with 11 bases in between. The CDR3 coding sequence is TGTGCCAGCAGTGGGGACGGCTGGAATTCACCCCTCCACTTT. This gives the protein CASSGDGWNSPLHF.

This clone was counted between two and nine times. This rearrangement joins TRBV10-3 to TRBJ1-2, with TRBD1 as a possible D gene (5 bases). Trimming took 6 bases from V and 4 from J, leaving 12 bases between them. Germline lookup yields CDR1 ENHRY and CDR2 SYGVKD. The CDR3 spans 13 residues. CDR3 region: CAISTDGGYGYTF. CDR3 nucleotides: TGTGCCATCAGCACGGACGGGGGCTATGGCTACACCTTC.

The table lists this clone with a count of one. The same CDR3 can be traced to other DNA sequences in this sample. The rearrangement links TRBV16 to TRBJ2-3; D is unresolved. This CDR3 comprises 13 residues. V lost 4 bases and J 0 bases, leaving 5 bases between the germline ends. Germline assignment: CDR1 KGHSY and CDR2 FQNENV. The chain's CDR3 is CASSLGSTDTQYF. The CDR3 DNA reads TGTGCCAGCAGCCTGGGGAGCACAGATACGCAGTATTTT.

The CDR3 loop is CAIPGSTEAFF. The CDR3 DNA follows: TGTGCCATACCAGGGAGTACTGAAGCTTTCTTT. This chain joins TRBV6-1 and TRBJ1-1, with a weak D call TRBD1 (5 bases). CDR3 length equals 11 residues. With 10 bases removed from V and 5 bases from J, the gap between germline ends came to 11 bases. Per germline, CDR1 MNHNS and CDR2 SASEGT.

The CDR3 region is CASSGVGRTYGYTF. As DNA, the CDR3 is TGTGCCAGCAGTGGGGTGGGGCGAACTTATGGCTACACCTTC. The chain uses TRBV28 and TRBJ1-2, with a tentative D call TRBD1 (5 bases). The germline gives CDR1 MDHEN, CDR2 SYDVKM. This CDR3 is built from 14 residues. The V end was cut by 5 bases, the J end by 5 bases, with 15 bases between.

CDR3: CASSLAAGVNQETQYF. Here the CDR3 DNA reads TGTGCCAGCAGCTTGGCTGCGGGGGTAAATCAAGAGACCCAGTACTTC. This chain uses TRBV5-4 with TRBJ2-5; 7 bases are a match to TRBD2. The J segment lost 2 bases and the V segment lost 0 bases, leaving 7 bases of the junction unmatched. CDR1 is SGHNT, CDR2 YYREEE, per germline (reference sequence). The CDR3 contains 16 residues.

The chain uses TRBV4-2 and TRBJ2-2; 7 bases agree with TRBD2. V dropped 4 bases and J dropped 0; count of bases not matched to a gene: 5. The germline V gene encodes CDR1 LGHNA and CDR2 YNFKEQ. CDR3 length: 16 amino acids. The chain's CDR3 is CASSPFGGANTGELFF. The CDR3 DNA is TGTGCCAGCAGCCCCTTTGGGGGGGCGAACACCGGGGAGCTGTTTTTT.

The rearrangement links TRBV11-2 to TRBJ1-5; D call uncertain. CDR1 is SGHAT, CDR2 FQNNGV, per germline. The V end was cut by 5 bases, the J end by 1 base, with 9 bases between. The CDR3 contains 14 residues. Written as DNA, the CDR3 is TGTGCCAGCAGCCCGACTACGAGCAATCAGCCCCAGCATTTT. As protein: CASSPTTSNQPQHF.

The chain links TRBV7-2 to TRBJ2-7; TRBD2 agrees at 10 bases. Trimming took 7 bases from V and 0 from J; bases not matched to a gene: 6. Germline V lookup: CDR1 SGHTA, CDR2 FQGNSA. The CDR3 loop spans 15 amino acids. In DNA form, the CDR3 reads TGTGCCAGCACCCTTGTAGCGGGAGGCTCCTACGAGCAGTACTTC. Residues: CASTLVAGGSYEQYF.

The J gene is TRBJ2-7, the V gene TRBV27; 11 nucleotides align to TRBD2. The CDR3 is 15 residues long. Germline V gene lookup returns CDR1 MNHEY and CDR2 SMNVEV (reference sequence). V was pared by 9 bases and J by 2 bases, with 9 bases of the junction left unmatched. Here the CDR3 reads CASYRGSGGAYEQYF. CDR3 nucleotides: TGTGCCAGTTATAGGGGTAGCGGGGGGGCCTACGAGCAGTACTTC.

V usage is TRBV18 and J usage is TRBJ1-5; the D gene is possibly TRBD1 (5 bases). The CDR3 extends over 15 amino acids. Germline CDR1 is KGHSH and CDR2 is LQKENI. V lost 5 bases and J 2 bases, leaving 13 bases between the germline ends. Here the CDR3 reads CASSALAQGNQPQHF. DNA of the CDR3: TGTGCCAGCTCAGCACTAGCACAGGGCAATCAGCCCCAGCATTTT.

This clone was seen only a few times. The V call is TRBV7-6, the J call TRBJ1-3; D ambiguous. V was cut by 2 bases and J by 1 base, with 6 bases left in between. CDR1 SGHVS and CDR2 FNYEAQ come from the germline V gene. CDR3 length: 14 amino acids. CDR3 coding DNA: TGTGCCAGCAGCTTACAGGATTCTGGAAACACCATATATTTT. Residues: CASSLQDSGNTIYF. Full variable domain (missing parts from reference TRBV7-6 and TRBJ1-3): GAGVSQSPRYKVTKRGQDVALRCDPISGHVSLYWYRQALGQGPEFLTYFNYEAQQDKSGLPNDRFSAERPEGSISTLTIQRTEQRDSAMYRCASSLQDSGNTIYFGEGSWLTVV.

A remark on this clone: Additional DNA sequences in this sample encode the identical CDR3. The rearrangement uses TRBV5-1 and TRBJ1-3; D is ambiguous. V was trimmed by 0 bases and J by 0 bases, leaving 4 bases between them. Germline V gene sequence: CDR1 SGHRS, CDR2 YFSETQ. The CDR3 is 14 amino acids. Written as DNA, the CDR3 is TGCGCCAGCAGCTTGGGTGGCTCTGGAAACACCATATATTTT. Protein sequence: CASSLGGSGNTIYF.

The chain combines TRBV19 with TRBJ2-2; 8 bases match TRBD1. Per the germline V gene, CDR1 is LNHDA and CDR2 is SQIVND (reference sequence). V lost 7 bases to trimming and J lost 5 bases; unmatched junction nucleotides: 6. The CDR3 has 14 residues. The CDR3: CASTVTGATGELFF. In nucleotides, the CDR3 is TGTGCCAGTACCGTGACAGGGGCAACCGGGGAGCTGTTTTTT.

The chain recombines TRBV7-9 with TRBJ1-3; 7 bases are a match to TRBD1. V gave up 3 bases and J gave up 4 bases; unmatched junction bases: 3. CDR1 and CDR2 (germline): SEHNR, FQNEAQ (reference sequence). CDR3 length equals 14 residues. The CDR3 sequence is CASSFDRAGNTIYF. CDR3 in DNA: TGTGCCAGCAGCTTCGACAGGGCAGGAAACACCATATATTTT.

The V gene is TRBV6-1, the J gene TRBJ1-6; 7 positions match TRBD1. Germline assignment: CDR1 MNHNS and CDR2 SASEGT. J lost 10 bases, V lost 4 bases, and 10 bases had no gene match. CDR3 size: 15 residues. The CDR3 bases are TGTGCCAGCAGTGCAAAAAAGGGGGCAGGCTCACCCCTCCACTTT. Protein product: CASSAKKGAGSPLHF.

V and J are TRBV2 and TRBJ2-3; D is possibly TRBD1 (5 bases). The germline gives CDR1 SNHLY, CDR2 FYNNEI. Deletions cut 8 bases from V and 4 bases from J, with 10 bases between. The CDR3 has 12 amino acids. As DNA, the CDR3 is TGTGCCAGCCTAGTCAGGGCAGATACGCAGTATTTT. This translates into CASLVRADTQYF.

V is TRBV27 and J is TRBJ2-7, with TRBD1 matching over 9 bases. The trim removed 6 bases at V and 2 bases at J, leaving 11 bases unmatched. The CDR3 spans 16 residues. Germline values: CDR1 MNHEY, CDR2 SMNVEV (reference sequence). The CDR3 sequence is CASRIRGQGPTYEQYF. CDR3 DNA sequence: TGTGCCAGCAGGATACGCGGACAGGGGCCAACCTACGAGCAGTACTTC.

V and J are TRBV9 and TRBJ2-7, with D possibly matching TRBD2 (6 bases). The CDR3 has 15 amino acids. V lost 4 bases and J 1 base, leaving 15 bases between the germline ends. Germline V gene lookup returns CDR1 SGDLS and CDR2 YYNGEE. The CDR3: CASSFTVGGSYEQYF. The CDR3, as DNA: TGTGCCAGCAGCTTCACCGTGGGAGGTTCCTACGAGCAGTACTTC.

CDR3: CASDRDSSYNEQFF. DNA of the CDR3: TGTGCCAGTGACAGGGACTCGTCCTACAATGAGCAGTTCTTC. This chain connects TRBV7-9 to TRBJ2-1; a possible D gene is TRBD1 (7 bases). Germline-derived CDR1 and CDR2 are SEHNR and FQNEAQ (reference sequence). CDR3 length: 14 residues. V was cut by 9 bases and J by 1 base, with 13 bases left in between.

The chain couples TRBV4-1 to TRBJ1-2, with 10 positions matching TRBD1. The CDR3 sequence is 14 residues long. V trimming: 1 base; J trimming: 8 bases; junction bases outside the gene matches: 4. CDR1 and CDR2 (germline): MGHRA, YSYEKL. CDR3 DNA sequence: TGCGCCAGCAGCCAAGTCAGGACAGGGGGAGGCTACACCTTC. As protein: CASSQVRTGGGYTF.

The sample holds many counts of this clone. The rearrangement joins TRBV11-3 to TRBJ2-7; tentatively, D is TRBD2 (7 bases). The CDR3 extends over 19 amino acids. Per germline, CDR1 SGHNT and CDR2 YENEEA. The germline V and J ends were trimmed by 0 bases and 0 bases, with 21 bases remaining between them. The CDR3 loop reads CASSLDSDQGGGRSYEQYF. Written as DNA, the CDR3 is TGTGCCAGCAGCTTAGATAGTGATCAGGGAGGGGGACGCTCCTACGAGCAGTACTTC.

The rearrangement links TRBV19 to TRBJ1-6; no clear D. The ends were cut back, 7 bases at V and 3 bases at J, with 10 bases in the middle. The CDR3 extends over 14 amino acids. Germline CDR1 and CDR2: LNHDA and SQIVND (reference sequence). Here the CDR3 reads CASTPGYYNSPLHF. In nucleotides, the CDR3 is TGTGCCAGTACACCCGGATACTATAATTCACCCCTCCACTTT.

J is TRBJ2-3 and V is TRBV5-1; 9 bases fit TRBD2. The CDR3 totals 18 residues. Germline V CDR1 and CDR2: SGHRS, YFSETQ. V gave up 9 bases and J gave up 0 bases; unmatched junction bases: 17. The CDR3: CATRLGTLAGVSTDTQYF. CDR3 nucleotides: TGCGCCACCAGGCTAGGGACGTTAGCGGGAGTGAGCACAGATACGCAGTATTTT.

CDR3 coding DNA: TGCGCCAGCAGCTTGGGGAGGACTAGCGGGAGAGGAGTGGGTGAGCAGTACTTC. Amino acid sequence: CASSLGRTSGRGVGEQYF. This chain joins TRBV5-1 and TRBJ2-7; 13 bases align to TRBD2. V gave up 0 bases and J gave up 7 bases; unmatched junction bases: 13. Germline lookup yields CDR1 SGHRS and CDR2 YFSETQ. This CDR3 contains 18 residues. Complete variable domain (other parts from reference TRBV5-1 and TRBJ2-7): KAGVTQTPRYLIKTRGQQVTLSCSPISGHRSVSWYQQTPGQGLQFLFEYFSETQRNKGNFPGRFSGRQFSNSRSEMNVSTLELGDSALYLCASSLGRTSGRGVGEQYFGPGTRLTVT.